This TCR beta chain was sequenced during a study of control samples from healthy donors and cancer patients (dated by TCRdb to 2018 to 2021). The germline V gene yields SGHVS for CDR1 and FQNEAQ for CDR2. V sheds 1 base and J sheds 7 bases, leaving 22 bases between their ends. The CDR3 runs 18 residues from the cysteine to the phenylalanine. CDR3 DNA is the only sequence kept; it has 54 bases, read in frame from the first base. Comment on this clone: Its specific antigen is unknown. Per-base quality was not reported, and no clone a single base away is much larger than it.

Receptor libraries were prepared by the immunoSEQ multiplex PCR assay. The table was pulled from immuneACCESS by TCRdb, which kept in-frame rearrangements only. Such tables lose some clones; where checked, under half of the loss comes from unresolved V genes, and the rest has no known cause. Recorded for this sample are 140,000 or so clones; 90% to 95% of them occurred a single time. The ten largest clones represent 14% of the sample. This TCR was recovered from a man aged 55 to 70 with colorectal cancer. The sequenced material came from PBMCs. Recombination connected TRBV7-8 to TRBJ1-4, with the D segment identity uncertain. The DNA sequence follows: TGTGCCAGCAGCTTAGGAGTCGCCCCGCGGGCTCATGGTGAAAAACTGTTTTTT. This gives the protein CASSLGVAPRAHGEKLFF.